The clone carrying this T cell receptor beta chain appeared once. Methods used by the authors: Reference gene primer amplification in the assay estimated nucleated cell counts. Assay: immunoSEQ multiplex PCR; the TCRdb copy retains only in-frame clones and omits some. The V and J calls and clone size are taken from that table; D and trimming were inferred from the DNA. The profile shows some 160,000 clones, around 75% of them singletons. These data come from a study of blood T cell repertoires in COVID-19. Study-wide background: Samples taken during acute and convalescent COVID-19 were collected in the United States, Italy and Spain. T cells, B-cell-depleted T cells, or PBMCs provided the cDNA or gDNA that served as material.

In germline, CDR1 is MDHEN, CDR2 SYDVKM. Between the trimmed V and J ends, which lost 6 bases and 4 bases, there was a span of 12 bases. The CDR3 is made up of 13 amino acids. The sample consisted of peripheral blood. The receptor comes from an elderly woman with acute or convalescent COVID-19. The chain is built from TRBV28 and TRBJ1-2, with TRBD1 as a possible D gene (5 bases). CDR3 coding DNA: TGTGCCAGCAGCCCGGGACTTTCCTATGGCTACACCTTC. This gives the protein CASSPGLSYGYTF.